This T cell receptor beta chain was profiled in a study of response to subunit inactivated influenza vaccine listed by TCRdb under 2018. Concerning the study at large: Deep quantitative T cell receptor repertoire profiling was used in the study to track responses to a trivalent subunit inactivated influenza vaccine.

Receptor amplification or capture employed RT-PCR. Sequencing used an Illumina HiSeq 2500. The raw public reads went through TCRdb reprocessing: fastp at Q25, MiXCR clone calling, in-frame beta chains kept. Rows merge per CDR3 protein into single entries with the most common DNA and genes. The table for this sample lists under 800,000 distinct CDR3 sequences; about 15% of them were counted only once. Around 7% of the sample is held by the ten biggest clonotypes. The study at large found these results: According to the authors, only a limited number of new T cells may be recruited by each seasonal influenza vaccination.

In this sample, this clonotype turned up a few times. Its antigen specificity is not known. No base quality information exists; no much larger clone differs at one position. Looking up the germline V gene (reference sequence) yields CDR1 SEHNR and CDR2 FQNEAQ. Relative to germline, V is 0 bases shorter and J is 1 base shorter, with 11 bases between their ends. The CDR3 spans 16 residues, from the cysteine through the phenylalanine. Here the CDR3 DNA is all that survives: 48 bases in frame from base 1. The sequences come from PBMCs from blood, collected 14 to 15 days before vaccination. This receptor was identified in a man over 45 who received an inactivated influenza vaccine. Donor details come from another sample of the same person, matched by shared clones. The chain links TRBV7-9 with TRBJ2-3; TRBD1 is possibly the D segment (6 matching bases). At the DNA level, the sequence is TGTGCCAGCAGCTTAGCAACAGGGCCTGGCACAGATACGCAGTATTTT. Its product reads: CASSLATGPGTDTQYF. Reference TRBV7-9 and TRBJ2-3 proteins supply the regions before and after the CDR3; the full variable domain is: DTGVSQNPRHKITKRGQNVTFRCDPISEHNRLYWYRQTLGQGPEFLTYFQNEAQLEKSRLLSDRFSAERPKGSFSTLEIQRTEQGDSAMYLCASSLATGPGTDTQYFGPGTRLTVL.